The 9 T cell receptor beta chains presented below share a single source sample, sequenced in a study of T cell responses to AZD1222 COVID-19 vaccine. Here immunoSEQ multiplex PCR was the method, and the copy in TCRdb shows in-frame clones only, minus some. Here the sample spans around 130,000 clones, 80% to 95% being singletons. The specimen comprised peripheral blood, sampled 28 days after the second AZD1222 dose. The receptor set was obtained from an adult who received the AZD1222 COVID-19 vaccine.

This chain links TRBV6-5 with TRBJ2-2, with TRBD2 as a possible D gene (5 bases). The CDR3 contains 15 residues. The germline CDR1 and CDR2 sequences are MNHEY and SVGAGI. V dropped 5 bases and J dropped 7 bases, with 17 bases sitting between them. The CDR3 is CASSHQDLRGGELFF. CDR3 in DNA: TGTGCCAGCAGTCACCAGGACTTAAGAGGCGGGGAGCTGTTTTTT.

The rearrangement joins TRBV3-1 (or the pseudogene TRBV3-2) to TRBJ1-6; 8 bases match TRBD1. Unmatched junction bases numbered 2, after V lost 2 bases and J lost 2 bases. The CDR3 has 16 amino acids. Germline V lookup: CDR1 LGHDT, CDR2 YNNKEL (reference sequence). This CDR3 reads CASSQSDRAYNSPLHF. In DNA, the CDR3 is TGTGCCAGCAGCCAATCGGACAGGGCCTATAATTCACCCCTCCACTTT.

The V call is TRBV11-1, the J call TRBJ2-5; D might be TRBD1 or TRBD2, each matching 5 bases. This CDR3 spans 15 amino acids. The V end was cut by 7 bases, the J end by 4 bases, with 19 bases between. Per germline, CDR1 SGHAT and CDR2 FQDESV (reference sequence). The DNA for the CDR3 is TGTGCCAGCATCCGTGGGACCCCGCAGGGAGAGACCCAGTACTTC. It specifies CASIRGTPQGETQYF.

The chain joins TRBV9 to TRBJ2-1; 8 nucleotides match TRBD2. After removal of 3 bases from V and 2 bases from J, the junction contained 4 bases not matched to a gene. CDR1 SGDLS and CDR2 YYNGEE come from the germline V gene. CDR3 length: 15 residues. The CDR3 sequence is CASSAPGGAYNEQFF. The CDR3 DNA follows: TGTGCCAGCAGCGCCCCGGGGGGGGCCTACAATGAGCAGTTCTTC.

The chain links TRBV7-9 to TRBJ1-6, with D perhaps TRBD1 (6 bases). Trimming pared 1 base from V and 5 bases from J, leaving 15 bases between. The germline V gene encodes CDR1 SEHNR and CDR2 FQNEAQ (reference sequence). This CDR3 has 17 amino acids. The CDR3: CASSLGGLPGHNSPLHF. In nucleotides, the CDR3 is TGTGCCAGCAGCTTAGGGGGGCTTCCAGGTCATAATTCACCCCTCCACTTT.

This chain links TRBV6-5 with TRBJ1-6; 9 bases map to TRBD1. The germline V gene has CDR1 MNHEY and CDR2 SVGAGI. Losses at the gene ends were 5 bases for V and 6 bases for J; bases not matched to a gene: 2. The CDR3 runs to 14 residues. In DNA form, the CDR3 reads TGTGCCAGCAGTACGACAGGGGGTAATTCACCCCTCCACTTT. Translation gives CASSTTGGNSPLHF.

The V and J genes are TRBV28 and TRBJ2-7, with a possible D match to TRBD2 (6 bases). Trimming pared 8 bases from V and 5 bases from J, leaving 16 bases between. The germline V gene encodes CDR1 MDHEN and CDR2 SYDVKM. The CDR3 runs 13 residues. CDR3 region: CASVSGVPHEQYF. CDR3 in DNA: TGTGCCAGCGTCTCGGGAGTCCCCCACGAGCAGTACTTC.

The J gene is TRBJ1-6, the V gene TRBV27, with D unresolved. The CDR3 is 16 amino acids. Germline CDR1 reads MNHEY; CDR2 reads SMNVEV (reference sequence). The V and J ends lost 6 bases and 7 bases respectively, with 19 bases between them. This chain's CDR3 is CASSLRAGLNNSPLHF. DNA for the CDR3: TGTGCCAGCAGCCTTAGGGCCGGACTGAACAATTCACCCCTCCACTTT.

This sequence joins TRBV5-1 and TRBJ2-2, with D perhaps TRBD1 (6 bases). The germline V gene encodes CDR1 SGHRS and CDR2 YFSETQ. Trimming took off 4 bases at V and 7 bases at J, with 17 bases between the two ends. CDR3 size: 15 residues. DNA for the CDR3: TGCGCCAGCAGCATTTCCGGGACACTGAGCGGGGAGCTGTTTTTT. Translation: CASSISGTLSGELFF.